These 18 T cell receptor beta chains originate from one sample sequenced in a study of T cells in Graves' hyperthyroidism and ophthalmopathy. Template material for amplifying TCR beta CDR3 regions consisted of RNA transcripts. When the TCR CDR3 underwent first-round RT-PCR, the HTBI primer set was used. MiXCR, applied by TCRdb to the multiplex PCR reads, yields one record per CDR3 protein. Seen here are about half a million distinct CDR3 sequences, 15% to 20% observed once, and the top ten hold about 31%. Sequenced sample: blood. The receptors were sampled from a woman aged 30 to 39 with Graves' ophthalmopathy.

The rearrangement links TRBV20-1 to TRBJ2-1; 7 bases align to TRBD1. V gave up 0 bases and J gave up 9 bases; unmatched junction bases: 5. This CDR3 has 13 residues. The V gene's germline CDR1 is DFQATT and CDR2 SNEGSKA (reference sequence). The CDR3 sequence: CSARDPGQSEQFF. In DNA, the CDR3 is TGCAGTGCTAGAGACCCGGGACAGAGTGAGCAGTTCTTC.

This clonotype was observed many times. This chain joins TRBV11-2 and TRBJ2-1; 7 nucleotides align to TRBD2. After removal of 5 bases from V and 4 bases from J, the junction contained 8 bases not matched to a gene. This CDR3 region has 15 residues. From germline, CDR1 is SGHAT and CDR2 FQNNGV. Here the CDR3 DNA reads TGTGCCAGCAGCCGAATGCTGGGAGGGTACAATGAGCAGTTCTTC. Its protein product is CASSRMLGGYNEQFF.

This clonotype was counted many times. V is TRBV11-3 and J is TRBJ2-5; perhaps D is TRBD1 or TRBD2 (5 bases each). The CDR3 contains 15 residues. The V and J ends lost 0 bases and 5 bases respectively, with 13 bases between them. Germline V lookup: CDR1 SGHNT, CDR2 YENEEA. The CDR3 DNA reads TGTGCCAGCAGCTTAGACACGGGGCCCGTGGAGACCCAGTACTTC. Residues: CASSLDTGPVETQYF.

This clonotype appeared many times. This CDR3 is CSANRGSGYNEQFF. The CDR3 nucleotides are TGCAGTGCGAACAGGGGAAGCGGATACAATGAGCAGTTCTTC. The chain couples TRBV20-1 to TRBJ2-1; 7 bases are shared with TRBD1. The V gene's germline CDR1 is DFQATT and CDR2 SNEGSKA (reference sequence). The CDR3 length is 14 residues. The V gene end was trimmed by 6 bases and the J gene end by 4 bases; junction bases not matched to a gene: 9.

V and J are TRBV7-2 and TRBJ2-3, with no clear D. Trimming shortened V by 3 bases and J by 6 bases, and 7 bases separated the two germline ends. CDR1 is SGHTA, CDR2 FQGNSA, per germline. This CDR3 spans 12 amino acids. The CDR3 DNA reads TGTGCCAGCAGCTTTGGGGTGGATACGCAGTATTTT. Residues: CASSFGVDTQYF.

V is TRBV4-3 and J is TRBJ1-5, with D unresolved. The germline V gene has CDR1 LGHNA and CDR2 YSLEER. V was pared by 1 base and J by 8 bases, with 21 bases between. This CDR3 spans 17 amino acids. The CDR3 here is CASSQGRTGVGIEPQHF. The CDR3 DNA is TGCGCCAGCAGCCAAGGAAGGACGGGCGTGGGTATAGAGCCCCAGCATTTT.

J is TRBJ2-7 and V is TRBV2; 14 bases line up with TRBD2. This CDR3 contains 18 residues. V lost 6 bases to trimming and J lost 6 bases; unmatched junction nucleotides: 16. Germline CDR1 SNHLY, CDR2 FYNNEI. The CDR3 DNA sequence: TGTGCCAGCAGCCCCAAACCCCCGGGACTAGCGGGAGTAAGCGAGCAGTACTTC. This translates into CASSPKPPGLAGVSEQYF.

This clonotype was picked up many times. The chain carries TRBV30 and TRBJ2-7, with D unclear. This CDR3 contains 12 residues. Germline CDR1 is GTSNPN and CDR2 is SVGIG (reference sequence). V was cut by 0 bases and J by 7 bases, with 10 bases left in between. In DNA, the CDR3 is TGTGCCTGGAGTGTCCCTTACGGTGAGCAGTACTTC. Its protein is CAWSVPYGEQYF.

V is TRBV20-1 and J is TRBJ2-5; 8 positions agree with TRBD2. CDR3 length: 12 residues. CDR1 is DFQATT and CDR2 is SNEGSKA in the germline V gene (reference sequence). Trimming removed 6 bases from V and 5 bases from J; junction bases left unmatched: 5. The DNA of the CDR3 is TGCAGTGCCTCGACTAGCGAGGAGACCCAGTACTTC. This codes for CSASTSEETQYF.

V and J are TRBV20-1 and TRBJ2-5; TRBD1 is a possible D gene (6 bases). Germline CDR1 reads DFQATT; CDR2 reads SNEGSKA (reference sequence). With 6 bases removed from V and 1 base from J, the gap between germline ends came to 12 bases. This CDR3 spans 13 amino acids. For the CDR3, the DNA is TGCAGTGCCAGGGACATAACCCAAGAGACCCAGTACTTC. Its translation is CSARDITQETQYF.

The gene calls are TRBV20-1 and TRBJ2-5; D uncertain. V was trimmed by 8 bases and J by 3 bases, leaving 7 bases between them. This CDR3 spans 10 amino acids. CDR1 DFQATT and CDR2 SNEGSKA come from the germline V gene (reference sequence). CDR3 sequence: CSQAKETQYF. The DNA of the CDR3 is TGCAGTCAAGCCAAAGAGACCCAGTACTTC.

In this sample, this clonotype turned up many times. The gene calls are TRBV11-2 and TRBJ2-7; the match to TRBD1 covers 7 bases. J lost 0 bases, V lost 5 bases, and 7 bases had no gene match. Germline CDR1 and CDR2: SGHAT and FQNNGV. This CDR3 contains 15 residues. The CDR3 DNA is TGTGCCAGCAGCCACGACAGGGCAAGCTCCTACGAGCAGTACTTC. This translates into CASSHDRASSYEQYF.

V and J are TRBV6-1 and TRBJ2-1; D possibly corresponds to TRBD2 (6 bases). V lost 4 bases, J lost 5 bases, and 15 bases lay in between. The CDR3 sequence is 15 residues long. CDR1 and CDR2 from the germline V gene are MNHNS and SASEGT. This CDR3 is CASSASPGEHNEQFF. CDR3 sequence (DNA): TGTGCCAGCAGTGCGTCCCCGGGGGAGCACAATGAGCAGTTCTTC.

This clonotype occurred many times. The rearrangement links TRBV28 to TRBJ1-5; D gene unclear. The V and J ends lost 10 bases and 1 base respectively, with 14 bases between them. Germline CDR1 and CDR2: MDHEN and SYDVKM. This CDR3 is built from 14 residues. The CDR3 spells CATITTESNQPQHF. The CDR3, as DNA: TGTGCCACCATCACCACGGAAAGCAATCAGCCCCAGCATTTT.

This clonotype was counted many times. This chain links TRBV30 with TRBJ2-5; D is possibly TRBD1 (6 bases). Germline CDR1 GTSNPN, CDR2 SVGIG (reference sequence). The V end lost 4 bases, the J end lost 5 bases, and 17 bases lay between the germline ends. This CDR3 has 14 amino acids. The CDR3, as DNA: TGTGCCTGGACGGAAGAGGGGGTGCGGGAGACCCAGTACTTC. This translates into CAWTEEGVRETQYF.

This clonotype was recorded a few times. This rearrangement joins TRBV24-1 to TRBJ2-7; 7 bases are shared with TRBD1. In germline, CDR1 is KGHDR, CDR2 SFDVKD. The CDR3 loop spans 14 amino acids. The V segment lost 3 bases and the J segment 7 bases; nucleotides outside the gene matches: 8. CDR3 protein: CATSDETGLGEQYF. DNA of the CDR3: TGTGCCACCAGTGATGAGACAGGGTTGGGGGAGCAGTACTTC.

The table lists this clonotype with many counts. The CDR3 nucleotides read TGTGCCAGCAGCTTCGGACTACGGAACAATGAGCAGTTCTTC. It specifies CASSFGLRNNEQFF. The J gene is TRBJ2-1, the V gene TRBV28, with D tentatively TRBD2 (6 bases). Trimming took 6 bases from V and 5 from J, leaving 14 bases between them. The CDR3 runs to 14 residues. Germline values: CDR1 MDHEN, CDR2 SYDVKM.

A few counts support this clonotype. V is TRBV19 and J is TRBJ2-5; D not certain. Germline loops: CDR1 LNHDA, CDR2 SQIVND (reference sequence). The CDR3 runs to 12 residues. Trimming cost V 4 bases and J 5 bases, with 8 bases left between them. As DNA, the CDR3 is TGTGCCAGTAGTAATGGGTTGGAGACCCAGTACTTC. It translates to CASSNGLETQYF.